The 21 T cell receptor beta chains presented below share a single source sample, sequenced in a study of identical twins. TCRdb reprocessed the 5' RACE reads via MiXCR and lists one record per CDR3 protein. Of 200,000 to 250,000 distinct CDR3 sequences in the sample, 7.5% were seen once. These data were also reused for a study on yellow fever vaccine responses in identical twins.

The source material was memory (CD45RO+) T cells sorted from blood. The source of these receptors is a young woman in good health.

The chain has TRBV3-1 and TRBJ2-5; a weak D match, TRBD2 (7 bases). CDR1 and CDR2 from the germline V gene are LGHDT and YNNKEL (reference sequence). V dropped 2 bases and J dropped 4 bases, with 14 bases sitting between them. This CDR3 comprises 15 residues. The chain's CDR3 is CASSQPQGGGETQYF. The CDR3 DNA is TGTGCCAGCAGCCAACCCCAGGGAGGGGGAGAGACCCAGTACTTC.

This clonotype has more than one count but fewer than ten. V is TRBV20-1 and J is TRBJ1-5, with D unresolved. Germline CDR1 reads DFQATT; CDR2 reads SNEGSKA (reference sequence). The CDR3 consists of 12 residues. This chain's CDR3 is CSLGVSNQPQHF. The DNA for the CDR3 is TGCAGCCTGGGTGTGAGCAATCAGCCCCAGCATTTT.

The table lists this clonotype with many counts. The V call is TRBV7-2, the J call TRBJ2-1, with TRBD2 matching over 13 bases. Looked up from germline, CDR1 is SGHTA and CDR2 is FQGNSA. The CDR3 is 14 amino acids. J lost 7 bases, V lost 5 bases, and 2 bases had no gene match. This CDR3 is CASSVGLAGNEQFF. CDR3 bases: TGTGCCAGCAGCGTGGGACTAGCGGGAAATGAGCAGTTCTTC.

This clonotype was recorded a few times. V is TRBV29-1 and J is TRBJ1-2, with D unclear. Per germline, CDR1 SQVTM and CDR2 ANQGSEA. With 4 bases removed from V and 3 bases from J, the gap between germline ends came to 12 bases. There are 13 residues in the CDR3. The CDR3 DNA is TGCAGCGTTGGAGTAGGCCGGGACTATGGCTACACCTTC. Its protein product is CSVGVGRDYGYTF.

The chain couples TRBV7-2 to TRBJ2-4; 12 nucleotides match TRBD2. The V gene end was trimmed by 4 bases and the J gene end by 1 base; junction bases not matched to a gene: 2. The CDR3 length is 16 residues. Per the germline V gene, CDR1 is SGHTA and CDR2 is FQGNSA. The CDR3 bases are TGTGCCAGCAGCTATACTAGCGGGGGGGCCAAAAACATTCAGTACTTC. Translated: CASSYTSGGAKNIQYF.

This clonotype turned up a few times. V and J are TRBV5-1 and TRBJ2-7, with a weak D call TRBD1 (6 bases). CDR1 and CDR2 (germline): SGHRS, YFSETQ. This CDR3 has 14 amino acids. V lost 3 bases and J lost 0, with 10 bases in between. In nucleotides, the CDR3 is TGCGCCAGCAGCTCGGGACACGACTCCTACGAGCAGTACTTC. Translating gives CASSSGHDSYEQYF. Using reference TRBV5-1 and TRBJ2-7 for the parts outside the CDR3, the full variable domain is KAGVTQTPRYLIKTRGQQVTLSCSPISGHRSVSWYQQTPGQGLQFLFEYFSETQRNKGNFPGRFSGRQFSNSRSEMNVSTLELGDSALYLCASSSGHDSYEQYFGPGTRLTVT.

This clonotype turned up a few times. The chain links TRBV6-4 to TRBJ1-6; D gene unclear. This CDR3 has 14 residues. Per the germline V gene, CDR1 is MRHNA and CDR2 is SNTAGT. Trimming cost V 3 bases and J 5 bases, with 8 bases left between them. In nucleotides, the CDR3 is TGTGCCAGCAGTGAGGACGGGGATAATTCACCCCTCCACTTT. Encoded protein: CASSEDGDNSPLHF.

This clonotype has ten or more counts. The chain recombines TRBV2 with TRBJ2-3, with 9 bases aligning to TRBD1. The CDR3 runs to 16 residues. Germline lookup yields CDR1 SNHLY and CDR2 FYNNEI. J was trimmed by 3 bases and V by 4 bases; bases with no gene match: 8. CDR3: CASSAGGQGTTDTQYF. The CDR3 nucleotides are TGTGCCAGCAGTGCCGGGGGACAGGGTACGACAGATACGCAGTATTTT.

This clonotype was seen a handful of times. The DNA for the CDR3 is TGTGCCAGCAGTTACTCTTCGGGGACAACTTCAACCTACGAGCAGTACTTC. This gives the protein CASSYSSGTTSTYEQYF. The V call is TRBV6-5, the J call TRBJ2-7, with a tentative D call TRBD1 (6 bases). V was shortened by 0 bases and J by 2 bases, with 17 bases between the two germline ends. Germline loops: CDR1 MNHEY, CDR2 SVGAGI. This CDR3 contains 17 residues.

The CDR3 sequence is CASSLASLAAGEQYF. The CDR3 region has the DNA TGTGCCAGCAGCTTAGCTAGTCTAGCCGCGGGTGAGCAGTACTTC. V and J are TRBV7-6 and TRBJ2-7; tentative D call: TRBD2 (5 bases). V was pared by 0 bases and J by 7 bases, with 16 bases between. Germline V CDR1 and CDR2: SGHVS, FNYEAQ. The CDR3 consists of 15 residues.

This clonotype was counted at least ten times. This sequence joins TRBV7-2 and TRBJ2-1, with D possibly being TRBD1 (6 bases). Germline V gene sequence: CDR1 SGHTA, CDR2 FQGNSA. Deletions cut 5 bases from V and 5 bases from J, with 10 bases between. The CDR3 is 13 residues long. CDR3 loop: CASSANRDNEQFF. The DNA of the CDR3 is TGTGCCAGCAGCGCTAACAGGGACAATGAGCAGTTCTTC.

This clonotype was detected many times. The rearrangement uses TRBV7-2 and TRBJ2-3, with D hard to call. The germline gives CDR1 SGHTA, CDR2 FQGNSA. Trimming pared 8 bases from V and 1 base from J, leaving 10 bases between. The CDR3 has 13 residues. The CDR3 DNA sequence: TGTGCCAGCCCCCTTCCGGGCACAGATACGCAGTATTTT. It codes for CASPLPGTDTQYF.

CDR3 protein: CASSSKTGPRTNTGELFF. In DNA, the CDR3 is TGTGCCAGCAGCTCGAAGACAGGGCCGCGGACGAACACCGGGGAGCTGTTTTTT. V and J are TRBV5-6 and TRBJ2-2; 7 nucleotides agree with TRBD1. Germline assignment: CDR1 SGHDT and CDR2 YYEEEE. Trimming cost V 3 bases and J 0 bases; bases outside gene matches: 11. The CDR3 is 18 residues long.

This clonotype has ten or more counts. The chain has TRBV2 and TRBJ2-1, with D uncertain. CDR1 and CDR2 (germline): SNHLY, FYNNEI. The CDR3 is 13 amino acids. The V gene lost 11 bases and the J gene lost 6 bases, with 17 bases spanning the gap. The CDR3 nucleotides read TGTGCCGAAAGTGAGAGTTGGGGCAATGAGCAGTTCTTC. As protein: CAESESWGNEQFF.

This clonotype was detected only a few times. The V call is TRBV6-5, the J call TRBJ2-1; D is unresolved. Between the trimmed V and J ends, which lost 1 base and 5 bases, there was a span of 9 bases. Germline-derived CDR1 and CDR2 are MNHEY and SVGAGI. There are 14 residues in the CDR3. The CDR3 spells CASSYYTANNEQFF. The CDR3 DNA is TGTGCCAGCAGTTACTATACAGCAAACAATGAGCAGTTCTTC.

This clonotype turned up a few times. This chain connects TRBV20-1 to TRBJ2-2; D is unclear. This CDR3 is 13 amino acids long. Per the germline V gene, CDR1 is DFQATT and CDR2 is SNEGSKA (reference sequence). V was trimmed by 0 bases and J by 6 bases, leaving 8 bases between them. CDR3 nucleotides: TGCAGTGCTAGAGATGCCAGCTCCGGGGAGCTGTTTTTT. Its protein is CSARDASSGELFF.

The V call is TRBV3-1, the J call TRBJ2-2; 7 bases map to TRBD2. V was clipped by 3 bases and J by 15 bases; unmatched bases: 7. CDR1 is LGHDT, CDR2 YNNKEL, per germline (reference sequence). This CDR3 region has 12 residues. This CDR3 reads CASSQRTSSMFF. The CDR3 DNA sequence: TGTGCCAGCAGCCAGCGGACTAGTTCAATGTTTTTT.

This clonotype appeared a few times. The chain combines TRBV11-2 with TRBJ2-1; D ambiguous. Germline values: CDR1 SGHAT, CDR2 FQNNGV. The V end was cut by 1 base, the J end by 5 bases, with 6 bases between. The CDR3 spans 13 residues. The CDR3 DNA is TGTGCCAGCAGCTTAGTGTTAGACAATGAGCAGTTCTTC. Its translation is CASSLVLDNEQFF.

This sequence joins TRBV7-3 and TRBJ2-3; D call uncertain. The germline CDR1 and CDR2 sequences are SGHTA and FQGTGA. This CDR3 has 14 residues. V was trimmed by 2 bases and J by 4 bases, leaving 10 bases between them. CDR3 sequence (DNA): TGTGCCAGCAGCTTACGAACCCCCGCAGATACGCAGTATTTT. Translating gives CASSLRTPADTQYF. The whole variable domain, remainder taken from reference TRBV7-3 and TRBJ2-3, is GAGVSQTPSNKVTEKGKYVELRCDPISGHTALYWYRQSLGQGPEFLIYFQGTGAADDSGLPNDRFFAVRPEGSVSTLKIQRTERGDSAVYLCASSLRTPADTQYFGPGTRLTVL.

The sample holds many counts of this clonotype. The chain uses TRBV7-9 and TRBJ2-7; no firm D call. The germline V gene has CDR1 SEHNR and CDR2 FQNEAQ (reference sequence). This CDR3 contains 15 residues. V lost 2 bases to trimming and J lost 0 bases, with 11 bases between them. This CDR3 reads CASSLQSSNSYEQYF. CDR3 bases: TGTGCCAGCAGCTTACAAAGTTCTAACTCCTACGAGCAGTACTTC. Drawing the rest from reference TRBV7-9 and TRBJ2-7, the complete variable domain is DTGVSQNPRHKITKRGQNVTFRCDPISEHNRLYWYRQTLGQGPEFLTYFQNEAQLEKSRLLSDRFSAERPKGSFSTLEIQRTEQGDSAMYLCASSLQSSNSYEQYFGPGTRLTVT.

In this sample, this clonotype turned up many times. V and J are TRBV12-3 or TRBV12-4 and TRBJ2-7; 8 bases agree with TRBD1. CDR3 size: 15 residues. V shed 2 bases and J 3 bases; nucleotides not matched to a gene: 6. DNA of the CDR3: TGTGCCAGCAGTTTAAGGCCAGGGGGCGTCTACGAGCAGTACTTC. It is translated as CASSLRPGGVYEQYF.